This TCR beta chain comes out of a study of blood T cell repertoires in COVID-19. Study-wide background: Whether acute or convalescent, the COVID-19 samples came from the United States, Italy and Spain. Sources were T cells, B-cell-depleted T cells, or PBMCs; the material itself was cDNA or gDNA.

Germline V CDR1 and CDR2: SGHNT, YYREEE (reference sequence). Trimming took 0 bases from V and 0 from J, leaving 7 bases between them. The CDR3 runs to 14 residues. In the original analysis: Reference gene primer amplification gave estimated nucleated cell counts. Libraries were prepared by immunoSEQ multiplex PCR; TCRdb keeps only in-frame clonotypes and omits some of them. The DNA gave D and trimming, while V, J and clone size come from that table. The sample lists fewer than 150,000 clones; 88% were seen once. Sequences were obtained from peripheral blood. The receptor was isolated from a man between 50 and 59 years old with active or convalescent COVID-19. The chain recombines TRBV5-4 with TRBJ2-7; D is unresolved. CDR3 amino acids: CASSLDASSYEQYF. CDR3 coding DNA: TGTGCCAGCAGCTTGGACGCGAGCTCCTACGAGCAGTACTTC.